These T cell receptor beta chains were read from a single sample in a study of CD8 T cells in Susac syndrome. TCRdb processed the immunoSEQ multiplex PCR reads anew with MiXCR; each CDR3 protein has one entry. The data hold around 99,000 distinct CDR3 sequences, with about 96% observed a single time. Sequenced: CD4+ T cells from PBMCs. Receptors originate from a human donor in good health. CDR3s include the opening cysteine and the closing phenylalanine or tryptophan. A D gene is named only where the DNA matches it firmly. A row's size may be missing; if present it is once, few, many or a size class.

size,J,V,D,DNA,CDR3
.,TRBJ1-5,TRBV4-1,.,TGCGCCAGCAGCCAAGAGTCCCCCGGGCATCAGCCCCAGCATTTT,CASSQESPGHQPQHF
.,TRBJ1-2,TRBV29-1,TRBD1,TGCAGCGTCCGTCCGGGACAGGGGTATGGCTACACCTTC,CSVRPGQGYGYTF
.,TRBJ1-5,TRBV29-1,.,TGCAGCGTTTGTAAGGAGGGTAATCAGCCCCAGCATTTT,CSVCKEGNQPQHF
.,TRBJ2-7,TRBV23-1,TRBD1,TGCGCCAGAGACCACACCGGACAGGGTGGGGGGCACGAGCAGTACTTC,CARDHTGQGGGHEQYF
.,TRBJ2-1,TRBV5-1,.,TGCGCCAGCAGCCGGGCGGGGAACAATGAGCAGTTCTTC,CASSRAGNNEQFF
.,TRBJ2-7,TRBV7-2,.,TGTGCCAGCAGCACCGGCGGGCCGAGGGGGGAGCAGTACTTC,CASSTGGPRGEQYF
.,TRBJ1-3,TRBV7-9,.,TGTGCCAGCAGCAGTACACGGGCACCTGGAAACACCATATATTTT,CASSSTRAPGNTIYF
.,TRBJ2-6,TRBV29-1,.,TGCAGCGTTGATGGTTCTGAAAGCTCTGGGGCCAACGTCCTGACTTTC,CSVDGSESSGANVLTF
few,TRBJ2-5,TRBV27,TRBD1,TGTGCCAGCAGCTCGACAGGGGGCTGGGAGACCCAGTACTTC,CASSSTGGWETQYF
.,TRBJ2-7,TRBV28,.,TGTGCCAGCAGCGAAGTTATCTACGAGCAGTACTTC,CASSEVIYEQYF
.,TRBJ1-1,TRBV5-1,.,TGCGCCAGCAGCTTGGTTTCTTGGCAGGACGAAGCTTTCTTT,CASSLVSWQDEAFF
.,TRBJ2-5,TRBV3-1,TRBD2,TGTGCCAGCAGCCAGGGGCGGGGGACCTTAGGGACCCAGTACTTC,CASSQGRGTLGTQYF
.,TRBJ2-5,TRBV12-3/TRBV12-4,.,TGTGCCAGCAGTCCCGGGAAGGCGATGTACTTC,CASSPGKAMYF
once,TRBJ2-7,TRBV16,TRBD1,TGTGCCAGCAGCCATGGTGCCCTGGGACAGCCTTACGAGCAGTACTTC,CASSHGALGQPYEQYF
.,TRBJ2-7,TRBV6-2/TRBV6-3,TRBD1,TGTGCCAGCAGTTATTCGGGACAGGCCGCCCTCTACGAGCAGTACTTC,CASSYSGQAALYEQYF
.,TRBJ2-3,TRBV7-2,TRBD2,TGTGCCAGCAGCCCCCAGTGGGGGGGGAGCACAGATACGCAGTATTTT,CASSPQWGGSTDTQYF
.,TRBJ2-7,TRBV5-4,TRBD2,TGTGCCAGCAGCCTGGTAGCGGGAGTGGGCTACGAGCAGTACTTC,CASSLVAGVGYEQYF
.,TRBJ1-6,TRBV5-1,.,TGCGCCAGCAGCTTCGGGGGGCCCAATTCACCCCTCCACTTT,CASSFGGPNSPLHF
.,TRBJ2-2,TRBV9,TRBD2,TGTGCCAGCCGGGCGGGAGGATTTACCGGGGAGCTGTTTTTT,CASRAGGFTGELFF
few,TRBJ2-5,TRBV10-3,.,TGTGCCATCAGTGAACGCGGACAAGAGACCCAGTACTTC,CAISERGQETQYF
.,TRBJ2-3,TRBV7-2,TRBD2,TGTGCCAGCGGGAGGGCCGAAGATACGCAGTATTTT,CASGRAEDTQYF
.,TRBJ2-2,TRBV28,.,TGTGCCAGCACCCGGGCAGGGGCAGGCACCGGGGAGCTGTTTTTT,CASTRAGAGTGELFF
.,TRBJ2-3,TRBV9,TRBD2,TGTGCCAGCAGACGCGGGAGCGGGGGGGCGTTAGATACGCAGTATTTT,CASRRGSGGALDTQYF
.,TRBJ2-1,TRBV7-3,.,TGTGCCAGCAGCTTAAGGCAGGGGCTCTACAATGAGCAGTTCTTC,CASSLRQGLYNEQFF
.,TRBJ2-4,TRBV3-1,.,TGTGCCAGCAGCCAAGATTCTAGCCGTGCCAAAAACATTCAGTACTTC,CASSQDSSRAKNIQYF